The 6 T cell receptor beta chains presented below share a single source sample, sequenced in a study of cytomegalovirus exposure and HLA in healthy donors. A multiplex PCR was run with 60 Vbeta primers and 13 Jbeta primers. Generated by immunoSEQ multiplex PCR, the TCRdb table keeps only in-frame clones and is missing some. The table has fewer than 200,000 clones, 76% seen once. The specimen was PBMCs. These receptors all come from a female donor in good health and CMV-seronegative.

The chain recombines TRBV7-6 with TRBJ2-7; TRBD2 matches at 8 bases. V lost 3 bases and J lost 5; bases outside the gene matches: 3. There are 13 residues in the CDR3. Germline V lookup: CDR1 SGHVS, CDR2 FNYEAQ. As DNA, the CDR3 is TGTGCCAGCAGCTTGAGCGGGAGTGACGAGCAGTACTTC. Translated: CASSLSGSDEQYF. The variable domain in full, with the rest retrieved from reference TRBV7-6 and TRBJ2-7, is GAGVSQSPRYKVTKRGQDVALRCDPISGHVSLYWYRQALGQGPEFLTYFNYEAQQDKSGLPNDRFSAERPEGSISTLTIQRTEQRDSAMYRCASSLSGSDEQYFGPGTRLTVT.

The chain carries TRBV6-5 and TRBJ2-7, with 13 bases fitting TRBD2. This CDR3 comprises 15 residues. Germline values: CDR1 MNHEY, CDR2 SVGAGI. V gave up 1 base and J gave up 5 bases; unmatched junction bases: 2. CDR3 in amino acids: CASSYYGLAGDEQYF. CDR3 in DNA: TGTGCCAGCAGTTACTACGGACTAGCGGGAGACGAGCAGTACTTC.

A few counts support this clone. The chain has TRBV7-2 and TRBJ2-5; 7 nucleotides align to TRBD2. Germline assignment: CDR1 SGHTA and CDR2 FQGNSA. CDR3 length: 15 amino acids. Trimming took 3 bases from V and 6 from J; bases not matched to a gene: 10. The CDR3 region is CASSLGGSSVKTQYF. The CDR3 DNA sequence: TGTGCCAGCAGCTTGGGCGGGAGTTCGGTGAAGACCCAGTACTTC.

This rearrangement joins TRBV19 to TRBJ1-2, with a possible D match to TRBD1 (5 bases). CDR1 and CDR2 from the germline V gene are LNHDA and SQIVND (reference sequence). The ends were cut back, 5 bases at V and 4 bases at J, with 8 bases in the middle. CDR3 size: 12 residues. The CDR3 nucleotides read TGTGCCAGTAGTGAGGGACTCTATGGCTACACCTTC. This gives the protein CASSEGLYGYTF.

This clone was detected once. The V and J genes are TRBV2 and TRBJ2-3, with D possibly TRBD1 on 6 matching bases. Germline-derived CDR1 and CDR2 are SNHLY and FYNNEI. CDR3 length: 15 residues. Trimming left V 1 base short and J 1 base short, with 9 bases between. CDR3 sequence: CASSEGGRGTDTQYF. In DNA, the CDR3 is TGTGCCAGCAGTGAAGGGGGGCGCGGCACAGATACGCAGTATTTT. The variable domain in full, with the rest retrieved from reference TRBV2 and TRBJ2-3, is EPEVTQTPSHQVTQMGQEVILRCVPISNHLYFYWYRQILGQKVEFLVSFYNNEISEKSEIFDDQFSVERPDGSNFTLKIRSTKLEDSAMYFCASSEGGRGTDTQYFGPGTRLTVL.

This clone came up a few times. The rearrangement uses TRBV2 and TRBJ1-1; no definite D call. The CDR3 totals 13 residues. V lost 7 bases, J lost 2 bases, and 11 bases lay in between. Looked up from germline, CDR1 is SNHLY and CDR2 is FYNNEI. This CDR3 is CASTRDGNTEAFF. As DNA, the CDR3 is TGTGCCAGCACGAGGGATGGAAACACTGAAGCTTTCTTT. The entire variable domain, with the rest obtained from reference TRBV2 and TRBJ1-1, is as follows: EPEVTQTPSHQVTQMGQEVILRCVPISNHLYFYWYRQILGQKVEFLVSFYNNEISEKSEIFDDQFSVERPDGSNFTLKIRSTKLEDSAMYFCASTRDGNTEAFFGQGTRLTVV.